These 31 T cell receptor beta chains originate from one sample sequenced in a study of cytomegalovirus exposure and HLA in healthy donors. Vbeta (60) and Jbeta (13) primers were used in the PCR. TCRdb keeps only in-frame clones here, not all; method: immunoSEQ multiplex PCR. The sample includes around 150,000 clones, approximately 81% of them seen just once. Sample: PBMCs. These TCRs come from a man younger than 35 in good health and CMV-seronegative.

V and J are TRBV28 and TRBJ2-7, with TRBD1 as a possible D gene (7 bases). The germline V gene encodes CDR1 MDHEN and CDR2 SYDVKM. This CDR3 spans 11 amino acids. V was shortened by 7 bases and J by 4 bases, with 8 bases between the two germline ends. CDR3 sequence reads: CASTGGYEQYF. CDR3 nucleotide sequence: TGTGCCAGCACAGGGGGGTACGAGCAGTACTTC.

The DNA of the CDR3 is TGTGCCAGCAACCAGAGCCCCCAGGGCCCCCAGTACTTC. Amino acid sequence: CASNQSPQGPQYF. The V call is TRBV7-3, the J call TRBJ2-5; D might be TRBD1 (5 bases). Trimming left V 7 bases short and J 9 bases short, with 18 bases between. This CDR3 comprises 13 residues. Per the germline V gene, CDR1 is SGHTA and CDR2 is FQGTGA.

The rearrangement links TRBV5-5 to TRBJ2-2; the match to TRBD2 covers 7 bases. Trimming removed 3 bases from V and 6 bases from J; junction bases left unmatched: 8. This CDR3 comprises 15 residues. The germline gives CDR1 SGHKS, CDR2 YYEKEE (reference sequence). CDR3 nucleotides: TGTGCCAGCAGCTCCATTCAGGGAGGGTCCGGGGAGCTGTTTTTT. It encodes CASSSIQGGSGELFF.

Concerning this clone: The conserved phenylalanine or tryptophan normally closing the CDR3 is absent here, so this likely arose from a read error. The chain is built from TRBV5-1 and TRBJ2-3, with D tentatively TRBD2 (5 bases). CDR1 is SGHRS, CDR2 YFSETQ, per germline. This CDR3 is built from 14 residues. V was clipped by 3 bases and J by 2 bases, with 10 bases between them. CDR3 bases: TGCGCCAGCAGCTCAGGACTTGACACAGATACGCAGTATCTT. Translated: CASSSGLDTDTQYL.

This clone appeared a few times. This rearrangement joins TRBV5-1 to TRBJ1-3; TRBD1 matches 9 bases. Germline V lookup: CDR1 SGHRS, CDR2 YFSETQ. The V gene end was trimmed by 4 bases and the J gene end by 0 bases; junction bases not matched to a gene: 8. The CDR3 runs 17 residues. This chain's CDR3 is CASSLTGGLHSGNTIYF. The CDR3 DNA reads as TGCGCCAGCAGCCTCACAGGGGGCCTGCACTCTGGAAACACCATATATTTT.

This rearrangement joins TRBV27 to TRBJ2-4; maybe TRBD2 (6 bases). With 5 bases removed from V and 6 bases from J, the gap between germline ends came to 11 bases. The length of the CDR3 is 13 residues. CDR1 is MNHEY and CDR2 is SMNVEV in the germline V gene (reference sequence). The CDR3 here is CASSPGLLNIQYF. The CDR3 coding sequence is TGTGCCAGCAGTCCGGGACTTTTAAACATTCAGTACTTC.

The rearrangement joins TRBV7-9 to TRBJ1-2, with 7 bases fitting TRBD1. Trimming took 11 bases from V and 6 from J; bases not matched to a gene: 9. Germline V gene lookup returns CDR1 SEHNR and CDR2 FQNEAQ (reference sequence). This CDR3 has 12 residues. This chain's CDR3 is CAAPGGIDGYTF. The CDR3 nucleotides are TGTGCCGCCCCAGGGGGAATCGATGGCTACACCTTC.

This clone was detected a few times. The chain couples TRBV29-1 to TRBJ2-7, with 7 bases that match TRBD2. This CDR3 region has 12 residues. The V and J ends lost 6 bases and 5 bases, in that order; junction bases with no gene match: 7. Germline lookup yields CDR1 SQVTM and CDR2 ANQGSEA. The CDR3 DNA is TGCAGCGTAGCGGTGGGGGGGGACGAGCAGTACTTC. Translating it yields CSVAVGGDEQYF.

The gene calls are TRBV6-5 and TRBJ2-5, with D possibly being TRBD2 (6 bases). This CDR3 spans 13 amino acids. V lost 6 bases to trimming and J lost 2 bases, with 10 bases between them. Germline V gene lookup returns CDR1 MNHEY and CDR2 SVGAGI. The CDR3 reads CASRGGPQETQYF. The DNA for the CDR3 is TGTGCCAGCAGGGGAGGCCCGCAAGAGACCCAGTACTTC.

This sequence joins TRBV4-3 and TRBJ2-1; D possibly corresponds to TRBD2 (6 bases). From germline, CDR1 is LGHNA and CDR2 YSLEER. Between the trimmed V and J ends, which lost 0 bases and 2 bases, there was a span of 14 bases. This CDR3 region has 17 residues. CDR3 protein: CASSQDFREYTYNEQFF. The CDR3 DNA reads TGCGCCAGCAGCCAAGATTTTCGGGAGTATACCTACAATGAGCAGTTCTTC.

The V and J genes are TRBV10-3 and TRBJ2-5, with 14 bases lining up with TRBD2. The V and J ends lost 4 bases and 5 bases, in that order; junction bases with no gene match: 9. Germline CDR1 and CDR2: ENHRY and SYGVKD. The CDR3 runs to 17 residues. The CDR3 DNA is TGTGCCATCAGTGGTCCCGGGACTAGCGGGGGCCTGGAGACCCAGTACTTC. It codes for CAISGPGTSGGLETQYF.

The CDR3 sequence is CASSYGTEAFF. CDR3 DNA: TGTGCCAGTAGTTACGGCACTGAAGCTTTCTTT. The chain is built from TRBV19 and TRBJ1-1, with D uncertain. From germline, CDR1 is LNHDA and CDR2 SQIVND (reference sequence). V lost 5 bases and J lost 4, with 5 bases in between. The CDR3 length is 11 residues.

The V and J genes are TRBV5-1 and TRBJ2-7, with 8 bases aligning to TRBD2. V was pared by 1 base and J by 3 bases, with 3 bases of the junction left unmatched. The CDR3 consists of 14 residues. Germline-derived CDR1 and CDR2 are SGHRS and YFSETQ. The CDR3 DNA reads TGCGCCAGCAGCTTGTTCAGCGGGAGCTACGAGCAGTACTTC. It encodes CASSLFSGSYEQYF. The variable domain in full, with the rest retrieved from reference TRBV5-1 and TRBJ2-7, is KAGVTQTPRYLIKTRGQQVTLSCSPISGHRSVSWYQQTPGQGLQFLFEYFSETQRNKGNFPGRFSGRQFSNSRSEMNVSTLELGDSALYLCASSLFSGSYEQYFGPGTRLTVT.

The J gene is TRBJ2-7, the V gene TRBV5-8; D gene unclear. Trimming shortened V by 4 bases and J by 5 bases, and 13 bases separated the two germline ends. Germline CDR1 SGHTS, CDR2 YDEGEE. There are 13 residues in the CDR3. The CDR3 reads CASSGSMRNEQYF. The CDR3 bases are TGTGCCAGCAGCGGATCTATGAGGAACGAGCAGTACTTC.

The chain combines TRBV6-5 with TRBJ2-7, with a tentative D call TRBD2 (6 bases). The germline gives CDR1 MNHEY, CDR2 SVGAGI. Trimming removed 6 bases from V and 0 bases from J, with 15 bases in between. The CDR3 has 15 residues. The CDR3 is CASSRGAGLSYEQYF. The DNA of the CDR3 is TGTGCCAGCAGCCGCGGGGCAGGGCTCTCCTACGAGCAGTACTTC.

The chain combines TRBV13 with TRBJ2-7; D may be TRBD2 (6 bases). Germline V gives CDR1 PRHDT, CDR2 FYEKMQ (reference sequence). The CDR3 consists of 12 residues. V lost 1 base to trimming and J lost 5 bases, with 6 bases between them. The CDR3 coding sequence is TGTGCCAGCAGCTTAGCGGGAGACGAGCAGTACTTC. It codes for CASSLAGDEQYF. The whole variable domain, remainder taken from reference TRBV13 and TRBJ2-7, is AAGVIQSPRHLIKEKRETATLKCYPIPRHDTVYWYQQGPGQDPQFLISFYEKMQSDKGSIPDRFSAQQFSDYHSELNMSSLELGDSALYFCASSLAGDEQYFGPGTRLTVT.

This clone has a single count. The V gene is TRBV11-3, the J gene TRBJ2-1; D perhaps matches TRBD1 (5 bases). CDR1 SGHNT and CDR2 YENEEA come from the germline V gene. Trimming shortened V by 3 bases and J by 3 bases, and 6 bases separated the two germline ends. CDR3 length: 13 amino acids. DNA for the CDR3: TGTGCCAGCAGCTTTGACAGCTACAATGAGCAGTTCTTC. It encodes CASSFDSYNEQFF.

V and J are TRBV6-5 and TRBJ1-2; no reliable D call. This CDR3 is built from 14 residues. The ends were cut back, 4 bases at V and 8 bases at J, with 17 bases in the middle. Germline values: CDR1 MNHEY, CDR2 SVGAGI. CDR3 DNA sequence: TGTGCCAGCAGTTTATCCGGCAGGTCGGGGGGCTACACCTTC. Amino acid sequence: CASSLSGRSGGYTF.

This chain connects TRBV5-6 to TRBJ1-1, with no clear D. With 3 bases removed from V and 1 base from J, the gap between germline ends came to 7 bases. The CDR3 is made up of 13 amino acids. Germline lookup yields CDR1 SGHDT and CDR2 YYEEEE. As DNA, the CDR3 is TGTGCCAGCAGCTACCCGGGGAACACTGAAGCTTTCTTT. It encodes CASSYPGNTEAFF.

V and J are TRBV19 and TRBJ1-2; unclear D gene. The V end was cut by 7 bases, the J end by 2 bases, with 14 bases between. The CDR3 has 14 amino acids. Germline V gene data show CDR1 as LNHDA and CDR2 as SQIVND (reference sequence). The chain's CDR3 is CASTHPGYNYGYTF. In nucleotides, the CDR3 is TGTGCCAGTACCCACCCGGGGTACAACTATGGCTACACCTTC.

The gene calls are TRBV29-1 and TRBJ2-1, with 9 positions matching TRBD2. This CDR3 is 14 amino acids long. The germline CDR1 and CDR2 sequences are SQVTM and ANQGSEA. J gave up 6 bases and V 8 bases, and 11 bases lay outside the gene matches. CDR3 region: CSSRGASGINEQFF. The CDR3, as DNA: TGCAGCTCAAGAGGTGCTAGCGGGATCAATGAGCAGTTCTTC.

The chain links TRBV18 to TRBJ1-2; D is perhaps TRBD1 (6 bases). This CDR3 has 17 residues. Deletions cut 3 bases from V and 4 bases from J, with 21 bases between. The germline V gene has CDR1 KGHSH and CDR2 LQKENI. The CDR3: CASSPTGIEGPGYGYTF. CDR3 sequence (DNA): TGTGCCAGCTCACCCACAGGGATCGAGGGACCGGGCTATGGCTACACCTTC.

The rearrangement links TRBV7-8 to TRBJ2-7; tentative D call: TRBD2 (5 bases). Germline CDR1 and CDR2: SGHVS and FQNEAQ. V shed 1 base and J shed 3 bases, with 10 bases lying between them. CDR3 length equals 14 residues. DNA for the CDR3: TGTGCCAGCAGCTTAGGGGCGGGCGGCTACGAGCAGTACTTC. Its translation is CASSLGAGGYEQYF.

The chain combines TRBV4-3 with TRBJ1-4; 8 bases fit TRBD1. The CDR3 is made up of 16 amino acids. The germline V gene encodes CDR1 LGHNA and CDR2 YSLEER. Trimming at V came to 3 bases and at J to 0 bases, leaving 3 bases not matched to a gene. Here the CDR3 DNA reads TGCGCCAGCAGCCAGCGACAGGGGCCAACTAATGAAAAACTGTTTTTT. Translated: CASSQRQGPTNEKLFF.

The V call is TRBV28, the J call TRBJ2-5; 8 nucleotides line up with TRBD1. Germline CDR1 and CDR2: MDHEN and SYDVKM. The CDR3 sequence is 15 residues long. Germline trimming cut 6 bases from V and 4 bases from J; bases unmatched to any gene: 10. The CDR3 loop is CASSPTQGAAETQYF. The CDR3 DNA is TGTGCCAGCAGCCCCACCCAGGGGGCGGCAGAGACCCAGTACTTC. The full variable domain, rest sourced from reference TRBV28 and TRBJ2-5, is DVKVTQSSRYLVKRTGEKVFLECVQDMDHENMFWYRQDPGLGLRLIYFSYDVKMKEKGDIPEGYSVSREKKERFSLILESASTNQTSMYLCASSPTQGAAETQYFGPGTRLLVL.

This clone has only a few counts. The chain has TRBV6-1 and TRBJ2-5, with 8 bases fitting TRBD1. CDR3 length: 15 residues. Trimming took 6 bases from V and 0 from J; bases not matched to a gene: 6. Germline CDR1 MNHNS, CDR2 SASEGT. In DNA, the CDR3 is TGTGCCAGCAGCGGACAGGGTGTCCACCAAGAGACCCAGTACTTC. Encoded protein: CASSGQGVHQETQYF.

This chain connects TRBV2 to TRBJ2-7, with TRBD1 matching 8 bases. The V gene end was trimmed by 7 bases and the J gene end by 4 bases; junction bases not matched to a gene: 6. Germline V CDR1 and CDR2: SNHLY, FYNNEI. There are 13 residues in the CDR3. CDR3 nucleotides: TGTGCCAGCACGACAGGGGCCCGGTACGAGCAGTACTTC. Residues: CASTTGARYEQYF.

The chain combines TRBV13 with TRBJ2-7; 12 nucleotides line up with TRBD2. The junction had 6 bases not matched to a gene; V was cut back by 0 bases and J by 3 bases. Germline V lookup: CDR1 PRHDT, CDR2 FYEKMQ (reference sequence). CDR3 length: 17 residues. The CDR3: CASSLGTSGSSLYEQYF. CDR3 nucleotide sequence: TGTGCCAGCAGCTTAGGGACTAGCGGGAGTTCCCTCTACGAGCAGTACTTC.

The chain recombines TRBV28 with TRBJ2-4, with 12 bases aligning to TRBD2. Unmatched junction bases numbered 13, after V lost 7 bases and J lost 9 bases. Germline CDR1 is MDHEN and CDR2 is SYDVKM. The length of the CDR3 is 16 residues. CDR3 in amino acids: CASNPSGGALEGIQYF. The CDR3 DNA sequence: TGTGCCAGCAACCCTAGCGGGGGGGCCTTGGAGGGCATTCAGTACTTC. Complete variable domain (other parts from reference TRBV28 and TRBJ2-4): DVKVTQSSRYLVKRTGEKVFLECVQDMDHENMFWYRQDPGLGLRLIYFSYDVKMKEKGDIPEGYSVSREKKERFSLILESASTNQTSMYLCASNPSGGALEGIQYFGAGTRLSVL.

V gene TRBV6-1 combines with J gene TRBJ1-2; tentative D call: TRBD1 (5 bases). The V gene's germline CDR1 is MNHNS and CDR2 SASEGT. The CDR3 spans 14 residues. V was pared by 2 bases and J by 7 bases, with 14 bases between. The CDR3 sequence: CASSETGVRAGYTF. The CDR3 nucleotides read TGTGCCAGCAGTGAAACAGGAGTCCGGGCTGGCTACACCTTC.

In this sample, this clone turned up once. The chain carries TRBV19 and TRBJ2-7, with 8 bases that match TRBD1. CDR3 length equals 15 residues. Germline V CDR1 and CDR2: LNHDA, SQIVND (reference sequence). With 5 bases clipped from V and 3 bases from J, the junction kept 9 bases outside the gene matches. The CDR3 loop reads CASSAGTGLYYEQYF. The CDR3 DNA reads TGTGCCAGTAGTGCAGGGACAGGATTATACTACGAGCAGTACTTC.